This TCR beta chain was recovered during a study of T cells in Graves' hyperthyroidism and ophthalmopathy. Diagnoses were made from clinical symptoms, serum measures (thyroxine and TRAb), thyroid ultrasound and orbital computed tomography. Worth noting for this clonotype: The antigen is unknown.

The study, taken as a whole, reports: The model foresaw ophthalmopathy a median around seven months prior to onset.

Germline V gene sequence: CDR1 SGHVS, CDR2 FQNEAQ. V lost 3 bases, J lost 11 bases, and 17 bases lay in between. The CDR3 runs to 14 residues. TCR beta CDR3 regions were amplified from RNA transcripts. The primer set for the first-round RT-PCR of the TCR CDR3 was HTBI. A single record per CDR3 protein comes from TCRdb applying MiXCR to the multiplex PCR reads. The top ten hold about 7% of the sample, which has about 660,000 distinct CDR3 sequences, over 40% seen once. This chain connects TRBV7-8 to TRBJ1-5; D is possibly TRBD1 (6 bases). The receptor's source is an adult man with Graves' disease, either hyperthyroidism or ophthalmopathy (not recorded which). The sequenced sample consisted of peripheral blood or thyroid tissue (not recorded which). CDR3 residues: CASSLGAKRDTQHF. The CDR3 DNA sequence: TGTGCCAGCAGCTTGGGCGCTAAACGGGACACCCAGCATTTT.